Listed below are T cell receptor beta chains from one sample, sequenced in a study of CD4+ T cells in melanoma. TCRdb keeps only in-frame clones here, not all; method: immunoSEQ multiplex PCR. The sample lists over 9,000 clones, over 60% occurring once. The sample consisted of cells from a culture (not recorded whether cultured in vitro). These TCRs come from a human donor with melanoma. Each CDR3 is given with its conserved first and last residue. A D gene is named only where the DNA matches it firmly.

cdr3_aa: CASSFGTTIITEAFF
v_call: TRBV7-2
d_call: .
j_call: TRBJ1-1

cdr3_aa: CASSLQGNTEAFF
v_call: TRBV7-9
d_call: .
j_call: TRBJ1-1

cdr3_aa: CASKREPATNEKLFF
v_call: TRBV19
d_call: .
j_call: TRBJ1-4

cdr3_aa: CASSEWLSQPQHF
v_call: TRBV2
d_call: .
j_call: TRBJ1-5

cdr3_aa: CASSLGHNYGYTF
v_call: TRBV5-8
d_call: .
j_call: TRBJ1-2

cdr3_aa: CSVTPGQGGNEQYF
v_call: TRBV29-1
d_call: TRBD1
j_call: TRBJ2-7

cdr3_aa: CASSLALTSGNTIYF
v_call: TRBV7-9
d_call: .
j_call: TRBJ1-3

cdr3_aa: CAWSRDSAAPLHF
v_call: TRBV30
d_call: .
j_call: TRBJ1-6

cdr3_aa: CASSRSSAGGLSDTQYF
v_call: TRBV7-9
d_call: TRBD2
j_call: TRBJ2-3

cdr3_aa: CASSEASGRAYEQYF
v_call: TRBV6-1
d_call: .
j_call: TRBJ2-7

cdr3_aa: CASSEEGTGNEKLFF
v_call: TRBV6-1
d_call: TRBD1
j_call: TRBJ1-4